These 31 T cell receptor beta chains came from one sample sequenced in a study of T cell changes during pregnancy in multiple sclerosis. The repertoire was sequenced with immunoSEQ multiplex PCR; TCRdb's copy has only in-frame clones and lacks some. Among 25,000 to 30,000 clones, around nine tenths were seen once, and the ten largest hold roughly 0.74%. The source material was CD4+ T cells from peripheral blood mononuclear cells, sampled in the first trimester of pregnancy. The origin of the receptors is a female donor with multiple sclerosis, enrolled in a pregnancy study.

The chain is built from TRBV9 and TRBJ1-2; D not resolved. Germline V CDR1 and CDR2: SGDLS, YYNGEE. The CDR3 extends over 16 amino acids. Trimming removed 0 bases from V and 0 bases from J, with 12 bases in between. CDR3 in amino acids: CASSVGIAGANYGYTF. CDR3 sequence (DNA): TGTGCCAGCAGCGTAGGAATCGCGGGAGCTAACTATGGCTACACCTTC.

The chain joins TRBV7-2 to TRBJ1-1; perhaps TRBD1 as D (5 bases). V was pared by 2 bases and J by 4 bases, with 11 bases between. Germline V lookup: CDR1 SGHTA, CDR2 FQGNSA. The CDR3 runs to 14 residues. CDR3 coding DNA: TGTGCCAGCAGCTTAAGGTCAGGGTCCACTGAAGCTTTCTTT. Amino acid sequence: CASSLRSGSTEAFF.

This chain uses TRBV7-2 with TRBJ2-7; D perhaps matches TRBD2 (5 bases). This CDR3 contains 11 residues. V dropped 8 bases and J dropped 6 bases, with 11 bases sitting between them. CDR1 and CDR2 from the germline V gene are SGHTA and FQGNSA. The CDR3 DNA sequence: TGTGCCAGCCGGTCTAGCAGCGAGCAGTACTTC. It translates to CASRSSSEQYF.

CDR3 sequence reads: CSVGGQADYGYTF. The CDR3 DNA reads TGCAGCGTTGGCGGACAGGCAGACTATGGCTACACCTTC. The chain combines TRBV29-1 with TRBJ1-2, with 7 bases matching TRBD1. This CDR3 has 13 amino acids. V gave up 4 bases and J gave up 3 bases; unmatched junction bases: 5. Per the germline V gene, CDR1 is SQVTM and CDR2 is ANQGSEA.

The sample holds a few counts of this clone. The genes are TRBV28 and TRBJ1-5, with TRBD1 as a possible D gene (5 bases). Germline CDR1 is MDHEN and CDR2 is SYDVKM. V dropped 8 bases and J dropped 1 base, with 18 bases sitting between them. The CDR3 loop spans 16 amino acids. CDR3 sequence (DNA): TGTGCCAGCCGAGGTGGGTTGTCAGGGAGCAATCAGCCCCAGCATTTT. It specifies CASRGGLSGSNQPQHF.

J is TRBJ2-7 and V is TRBV28; TRBD2 is a possible D gene (6 bases). The CDR3 sequence is 14 residues long. Germline CDR1 reads MDHEN; CDR2 reads SYDVKM. Trimming removed 8 bases from V and 0 bases from J, with 14 bases in between. The DNA for the CDR3 is TGTGCCAGCCAACGGCGGGGTGGCTCCTACGAGCAGTACTTC. This codes for CASQRRGGSYEQYF.

The chain is built from TRBV28 and TRBJ2-3; TRBD2 matches 8 bases. After removal of 4 bases from V and 1 base from J, the junction contained 10 bases not matched to a gene. The CDR3 spans 17 residues. Germline lookup yields CDR1 MDHEN and CDR2 SYDVKM. The CDR3: CASSYLTGGRGTDTQYF. The CDR3 DNA reads TGTGCCAGCAGTTATCTGACGGGGGGGCGCGGCACAGATACGCAGTATTTT.

This chain connects TRBV9 to TRBJ1-2; D is possibly TRBD1 (5 bases). The CDR3 is 15 amino acids. Germline V gives CDR1 SGDLS, CDR2 YYNGEE. V was shortened by 5 bases and J by 0 bases, with 14 bases between the two germline ends. In nucleotides, the CDR3 is TGTGCCAGCAGGGCTCAGGGAGGGCCTAACTATGGCTACACCTTC. Its translation is CASRAQGGPNYGYTF.

The V gene is TRBV5-1, the J gene TRBJ2-1; D perhaps matches TRBD2 (6 bases). CDR1 and CDR2 from the germline V gene are SGHRS and YFSETQ. Trimming took 2 bases from V and 6 from J, leaving 12 bases between them. CDR3 length equals 14 residues. The CDR3 DNA sequence: TGCGCCAGCAGCTTAGGGACTTCCCCCAATGAGCAGTTCTTC. Translated: CASSLGTSPNEQFF.

This clone has a single count. V gene TRBV29-1 combines with J gene TRBJ2-3; 11 nucleotides match TRBD2. The V segment lost 7 bases and the J segment 2 bases; nucleotides outside the gene matches: 8. CDR1 and CDR2 from the germline V gene are SQVTM and ANQGSEA. This CDR3 contains 15 residues. CDR3 in DNA: TGCAGCGGGACCCTAGCGGGGGGCGCCACAGATACGCAGTATTTT. Protein sequence: CSGTLAGGATDTQYF.

The rearrangement joins TRBV5-8 to TRBJ2-3; the match to TRBD1 covers 7 bases. Trimming removed 3 bases from V and 5 bases from J; junction bases left unmatched: 6. Germline assignment: CDR1 SGHTS and CDR2 YDEGEE. The CDR3 extends over 14 amino acids. The CDR3 reads CASSSPTGVDTQYF. The CDR3 bases are TGTGCCAGCAGCTCACCAACAGGGGTAGATACGCAGTATTTT. The full variable domain, its missing parts supplied by reference TRBV5-8 and TRBJ2-3, is EAGVTQSPTHLIKTRGQQATLRCSPISGHTSVYWYQQALGLGLQFLLWYDEGEERNRGNFPPRFSGRQFPNYSSELNVNALELEDSALYLCASSSPTGVDTQYFGPGTRLTVL.

This rearrangement joins TRBV11-2 to TRBJ2-5, with 13 bases lining up with TRBD2. V lost 1 base and J lost 2; bases outside the gene matches: 7. This CDR3 contains 18 residues. Germline V gives CDR1 SGHAT, CDR2 FQNNGV. CDR3 sequence: CASSLGRPGLAGQETQYF. The CDR3 DNA reads TGTGCCAGCAGCTTAGGCCGACCGGGACTAGCGGGGCAAGAGACCCAGTACTTC.

The rearrangement links TRBV5-6 to TRBJ2-7; D is possibly TRBD1 (6 bases). CDR3 length: 13 amino acids. In germline, CDR1 is SGHDT, CDR2 YYEEEE. Trimming took 4 bases from V and 1 from J, leaving 9 bases between them. Here the CDR3 reads CASSRRGSYEQYF. CDR3 DNA: TGTGCCAGCAGCCGCAGGGGTTCCTACGAGCAGTACTTC.

This chain joins TRBV30 and TRBJ2-1; possible D gene TRBD2, 5 bases. V lost 4 bases, J lost 2 bases, and 15 bases lay in between. This CDR3 has 15 residues. Per germline, CDR1 GTSNPN and CDR2 SVGIG (reference sequence). The CDR3 DNA follows: TGTGCCTGGACTAAGGGCCTCGGGGCCTACAATGAGCAGTTCTTC. Its protein is CAWTKGLGAYNEQFF.

The chain uses TRBV6-5 and TRBJ2-3; 9 bases are shared with TRBD1. The junction had 10 bases not matched to a gene; V was cut back by 5 bases and J by 13 bases. Germline values: CDR1 MNHEY, CDR2 SVGAGI. The CDR3 runs 13 residues. CDR3 DNA sequence: TGTGCCAGCAGTCGGGACAGGGTCCGTCCCAAGTATTTT. It is translated as CASSRDRVRPKYF.

In its sample, this clone was seen a few times. The chain employs TRBV4-1 and TRBJ1-2; D may be TRBD1 (5 bases). V was cut by 4 bases and J by 7 bases, with 19 bases left in between. The CDR3 runs 15 residues. Germline CDR1 and CDR2: MGHRA and YSYEKL. For the CDR3, the DNA is TGCGCCAGCAGCCGGATGCGGGGGAGCGGGAGTGGCTACACCTTC. This gives the protein CASSRMRGSGSGYTF.

J is TRBJ2-2 and V is TRBV7-3; 7 positions agree with TRBD1. Germline-derived CDR1 and CDR2 are SGHTA and FQGTGA. CDR3 size: 15 residues. With 4 bases clipped from V and 6 bases from J, the junction kept 8 bases outside the gene matches. CDR3 in amino acids: CASSSQRQGAGELFF. The CDR3 region has the DNA TGTGCCAGCAGCTCCCAGCGACAGGGCGCCGGGGAGCTGTTTTTT.

The chain employs TRBV6-5 and TRBJ1-2; D is possibly TRBD1 (6 bases). The CDR3 consists of 16 residues. Looked up from germline, CDR1 is MNHEY and CDR2 is SVGAGI. V shed 2 bases and J shed 4 bases, with 17 bases lying between them. The CDR3, as DNA: TGTGCCAGCAGTTACCGTGCCGGGACAAACTCCTATGGCTACACCTTC. Translation gives CASSYRAGTNSYGYTF.

This clone was seen a handful of times. The CDR3 spells CASSATRDSYTF. The DNA of the CDR3 is TGTGCCAGCAGCGCCACCAGGGACAGCTACACCTTC. This chain joins TRBV14 and TRBJ1-2; weak D call: TRBD1 (6 bases). V was trimmed by 5 bases and J by 9 bases, leaving 13 bases between them. Per the germline V gene, CDR1 is SGHDN and CDR2 is FVKESK. The CDR3 sequence is 12 residues long.

The J gene is TRBJ2-1, the V gene TRBV7-6; 11 bases are shared with TRBD1. The CDR3 contains 17 residues. CDR1 SGHVS and CDR2 FNYEAQ come from the germline V gene. After removal of 3 bases from V and 7 bases from J, the junction contained 11 bases not matched to a gene. This CDR3 is CASSFPPGQGGQNEQFF. The CDR3 DNA sequence: TGTGCCAGCAGCTTCCCTCCGGGACAGGGGGGGCAGAATGAGCAGTTCTTC.

This clone was seen a single time. This chain links TRBV7-2 with TRBJ2-3; TRBD1 might be the D (5 bases). CDR3 length: 14 amino acids. Per the germline V gene, CDR1 is SGHTA and CDR2 is FQGNSA. The V end was cut by 4 bases, the J end by 10 bases, with 18 bases between. Written as DNA, the CDR3 is TGTGCCAGCAGCTCAAGACCCAGGACACGTCCGCAGTATTTT. It codes for CASSSRPRTRPQYF.

The chain joins TRBV2 to TRBJ1-3, with D unclear. The V gene's germline CDR1 is SNHLY and CDR2 FYNNEI. Trimming stripped 6 bases from V and 0 bases from J, with 12 bases between. This CDR3 spans 15 amino acids. CDR3 sequence: CASSREGGSGNTIYF. CDR3 bases: TGTGCCAGCAGCCGAGAGGGAGGCTCTGGAAACACCATATATTTT. Drawing the rest from reference TRBV2 and TRBJ1-3, the complete variable domain is EPEVTQTPSHQVTQMGQEVILRCVPISNHLYFYWYRQILGQKVEFLVSFYNNEISEKSEIFDDQFSVERPDGSNFTLKIRSTKLEDSAMYFCASSREGGSGNTIYFGEGSWLTVV.

This sequence joins TRBV7-2 and TRBJ2-7; 8 bases fit TRBD2. Germline V gene lookup returns CDR1 SGHTA and CDR2 FQGNSA. V gave up 5 bases and J gave up 0 bases; unmatched junction bases: 6. The CDR3 has 15 amino acids. CDR3 in amino acids: CASSNGLASSYEQYF. The DNA of the CDR3 is TGTGCCAGCAGCAACGGACTAGCCTCCTCCTACGAGCAGTACTTC.

V gene TRBV7-8 combines with J gene TRBJ2-3; TRBD2 matches at 13 bases. There are 17 residues in the CDR3. V dropped 5 bases and J dropped 4; count of bases not matched to a gene: 9. Germline CDR1 reads SGHVS; CDR2 reads FQNEAQ. CDR3 in amino acids: CASSLRGLAGWADTQYF. The CDR3 coding sequence is TGTGCCAGCAGCCTCAGGGGACTAGCGGGATGGGCAGATACGCAGTATTTT.

The chain links TRBV15 to TRBJ1-2; D is undetermined. The CDR3 is 15 amino acids. V was trimmed by 0 bases and J by 1 base, leaving 9 bases between them. The V gene's germline CDR1 is LNHNV and CDR2 YYDKDF (reference sequence). The CDR3 is CATSRDLRDNYGYTF. The CDR3 region has the DNA TGTGCCACCAGCAGAGATTTGAGGGATAACTATGGCTACACCTTC.

The chain uses TRBV2 and TRBJ2-6; D not certain. Trimming pared 4 bases from V and 2 bases from J, leaving 6 bases between. Germline V gene sequence: CDR1 SNHLY, CDR2 FYNNEI. The CDR3 contains 14 residues. The chain's CDR3 is CASSVRAGANVLTF. The CDR3, as DNA: TGTGCCAGCAGTGTCCGGGCTGGGGCCAACGTCCTGACTTTC.

The CDR3 nucleotides read TGTGCCATCAGTCAGGCCCGTTCCTACAATGAGCAGTTCTTC. This codes for CAISQARSYNEQFF. This rearrangement joins TRBV10-3 to TRBJ2-1, with D unresolved. CDR3 length: 14 residues. Deletions cut 5 bases from V and 1 base from J, with 9 bases between. In germline, CDR1 is ENHRY, CDR2 SYGVKD.

This rearrangement joins TRBV14 to TRBJ2-7, with TRBD2 matching 7 bases. CDR1 and CDR2 from the germline V gene are SGHDN and FVKESK. The length of the CDR3 is 15 residues. The ends lost 5 bases at V and 0 bases at J; junction bases unmatched: 7. The DNA of the CDR3 is TGTGCCAGCAGCTCTCGAGGGGACTACTCCTACGAGCAGTACTTC. Its protein product is CASSSRGDYSYEQYF.

This chain joins TRBV7-3 and TRBJ2-2, with TRBD2 matching over 9 bases. Germline V gives CDR1 SGHTA, CDR2 FQGTGA. The CDR3 length is 17 residues. The ends lost 4 bases at V and 5 bases at J; junction bases unmatched: 11. For the CDR3, the DNA is TGTGCCAGCAGCTCCTCTGGCGGGGGGGCCGGGACCGGGGAGCTGTTTTTT. It codes for CASSSSGGGAGTGELFF.

The chain links TRBV10-1 to TRBJ2-2; the D is unclear. Looked up from germline, CDR1 is WNHNN and CDR2 is SYGVQD (reference sequence). This CDR3 contains 11 residues. Trimming pared 7 bases from V and 7 bases from J, leaving 7 bases between. The CDR3 coding sequence is TGCGCCAGCACTGACCACGGGGAGCTGTTTTTT. Its translation is CASTDHGELFF.

The V call is TRBV6-4, the J call TRBJ2-3; no definite D call. Germline V CDR1 and CDR2: MRHNA, SNTAGT. V lost 6 bases to trimming and J lost 0 bases, with 7 bases between them. There are 13 residues in the CDR3. This CDR3 reads CASRAPSTDTQYF. Here the CDR3 DNA reads TGTGCCAGCAGGGCCCCTAGCACAGATACGCAGTATTTT.